This TCR beta chain is drawn from a study of control samples from healthy donors and cancer patients. Measured with immunoSEQ multiplex PCR; TCRdb has only the in-frame clones, and not every one. The table lists roughly 190,000 clones, about 91% of them singletons, with less than 2% in the top ten. Germline loops: CDR1 SGHRS, CDR2 YFSETQ. Trimming removed 0 bases from V and 6 bases from J, with 13 bases in between. The CDR3 contains 14 residues. This TCR was sampled from a man aged 30 to 45 in good health. The sample consisted of blood. This chain joins TRBV5-1 and TRBJ2-7; weak D call: TRBD1 (6 bases). CDR3 DNA: TGCGCCAGCAGCTTGGTTGCCAGGGGATTCGAGCAGTACTTC. It codes for CASSLVARGFEQYF.